The TCR beta chain described here comes from a study of cytomegalovirus exposure and HLA in healthy donors. Overall study context: Among 398 genotyped donors, roughly 80% fell in the Caucasian-associated ancestry cluster.

Comments on this clone: No antigen is known for it.

The study, taken as a whole, reports: In a later analysis, donors in an Asian-associated ancestry cluster reportedly had fewer N-insertions in productive TCRs than the cohort mean. Researchers reported in a later analysis that common viral pathogens appeared linked to several top clusters. As a later analysis revealed, the rate of TCR association differed by HLA locus, with DRB1 most and HLA-C fewest.

PCR used 60 Vbeta primers and 13 Jbeta primers. The repertoire was sequenced with immunoSEQ multiplex PCR; TCRdb's copy has only in-frame clones and lacks some. The sample records 55,000 to 70,000 clones, 75% to 85% being singletons. This CDR3 is 12 amino acids long. V was cut by 5 bases and J by 8 bases, with 12 bases left in between. Germline V lookup: CDR1 MNHNY, CDR2 SVGAGI (reference sequence). The source of this sequence is a male donor in good health and CMV-seronegative. Specimen: PBMCs. The chain carries TRBV6-6 and TRBJ2-5, with a weak D call TRBD2 (6 bases). CDR3 protein: CASSHGTPTQYF. CDR3 nucleotide sequence: TGTGCCAGCAGTCACGGGACTCCTACCCAGTACTTC.